Included here is one TCR beta chain sequence, with context. As yet, its antigen is unknown. The data originate from a study of blood T cells in healthy people across ages. From germline, CDR1 is LGHNA and CDR2 YSLEER. This CDR3 region has 15 residues. The trim removed 5 bases at V and 5 bases at J, leaving 5 bases unmatched. Primed by a sample-barcoded 5' primer and a J-beta primer mix, a second PCR proceeded for about 6 to 11 cycles. TCRdb passed the 5' RACE reads through MiXCR, listing each CDR3 protein once. This sample has approximately 1.5 million distinct CDR3 sequences, with roughly 43% found just once. Study conclusions and caveats: Expanded clonotype shifts may have been confounded, as the donors had an unknown CMV status.

Russia was home to the donors, healthy Caucasian individuals aged about 6 to 90. The sequenced sample was blood. The sequence came from a woman aged 18-29 years in good health. The genes are TRBV4-3 and TRBJ2-3, with 12 bases aligning to TRBD2. The CDR3 region has the DNA TGCGCCAGCAGCTTCGCTAGCGGGGGGGGAGATACGCAGTATTTT. Protein sequence: CASSFASGGGDTQYF.